Following are 30 T cell receptor beta chains from one sample sequenced in a study of CD8 T cells in ankylosing spondylitis. TCRdb independently ran MiXCR on the 5' RACE reads; one entry per CDR3 protein. There are roughly 250,000 distinct CDR3 sequences in the sample; about 10% occur only once, and 2.5% to 3% lies in the top ten. The sample comprised blood, either unsorted or a sorted T cell fraction (not recorded which). These receptor sequences come from a male donor with ankylosing spondylitis or in good health (not recorded which).

This clonotype appeared many times. V usage is TRBV6-2 or TRBV6-3 and J usage is TRBJ2-1; perhaps D is TRBD1 or TRBD2 (5 bases each). Trimming removed 5 bases from V and 6 bases from J, with 17 bases in between. Germline V gives CDR1 MNHEY, CDR2 SVGEGT. The CDR3 totals 15 residues. The CDR3 loop reads CASSKGRQLVNEQFF. As DNA, the CDR3 is TGTGCCAGCAGTAAGGGACGACAGTTGGTCAATGAGCAGTTCTTC.

This clonotype was recorded at least ten times. The chain recombines TRBV16 with TRBJ2-7, with TRBD1 as a possible D gene (5 bases). V was shortened by 4 bases and J by 2 bases, with 15 bases between the two germline ends. CDR3 size: 15 residues. Germline CDR1 reads KGHSY; CDR2 reads FQNENV. CDR3 loop: CASSRNGQPTYEQYF. As DNA, the CDR3 is TGTGCCAGCAGCCGTAATGGACAACCTACCTACGAGCAGTACTTC.

At least ten counts were recorded for this clonotype. The rearrangement joins TRBV5-1 to TRBJ1-2; D might be TRBD1 (6 bases). The CDR3 runs to 14 residues. With 3 bases removed from V and 0 bases from J, the gap between germline ends came to 9 bases. Germline V CDR1 and CDR2: SGHRS, YFSETQ. The CDR3 region has the DNA TGCGCCAGCAGCTCAGGACAGACTAACTATGGCTACACCTTC. Its protein is CASSSGQTNYGYTF.

Ten or more counts support this clonotype. The chain is built from TRBV4-2 and TRBJ2-3; 7 bases align to TRBD2. The CDR3 loop spans 17 amino acids. After removal of 0 bases from V and 2 bases from J, the junction contained 8 bases not matched to a gene. Germline loops: CDR1 LGHNA, CDR2 YNFKEQ. CDR3 region: CASSQEIGGTDTDTQYF. In DNA form, the CDR3 reads TGTGCCAGCAGCCAAGAGATCGGGGGGACGGACACAGATACGCAGTATTTT.

This clonotype was seen at least ten times. The rearrangement uses TRBV27 and TRBJ2-5; TRBD2 agrees at 13 bases. This CDR3 is 15 amino acids long. Germline values: CDR1 MNHEY, CDR2 SMNVEV (reference sequence). J lost 5 bases, V lost 5 bases, and 5 bases had no gene match. CDR3 loop: CASSLLAGGMETQYF. CDR3 DNA: TGTGCCAGCAGTCTACTAGCGGGAGGGATGGAGACCCAGTACTTC.

This clonotype was counted many times. The V and J genes are TRBV21-1 and TRBJ2-7; TRBD1, as called in the table, went unchecked against the DNA. TRBV21-1 is a pseudogene segment. The CDR3 runs 14 residues. CDR3: CASSTRTGAYEQYF. The CDR3 nucleotides are TGTGCCAGCAGCACCCGGACAGGGGCCTACGAGCAGTACTTC.

This clonotype showed up many times. The chain is built from TRBV6-1 and TRBJ1-2; possibly TRBD1 for D (6 bases). V lost 1 base to trimming and J lost 6 bases, with 9 bases between them. Per germline, CDR1 MNHNS and CDR2 SASEGT. The CDR3 length is 13 residues. The CDR3 DNA is TGTGCCAGCAGTGAAGTGGGGGCCGATGGCTACACCTTC. Translation gives CASSEVGADGYTF.

This clonotype appeared many times. V is TRBV5-1 and J is TRBJ2-1, with D perhaps assigned TRBD1 or TRBD2 (5 bases each). V was clipped by 2 bases and J by 0 bases, with 12 bases between them. Per germline, CDR1 SGHRS and CDR2 YFSETQ. The CDR3 consists of 16 residues. This CDR3 reads CASSFSSGSSYNEQFF. The CDR3 DNA is TGCGCCAGCAGCTTTTCATCAGGGAGCTCCTACAATGAGCAGTTCTTC.

A word on this clonotype: This clone may be a read error of a much larger clone one base away. This chain links TRBV5-4 with TRBJ2-1; a possible D gene is TRBD2 (6 bases). CDR1 is SGHNT and CDR2 is YYREEE in the germline V gene (reference sequence). CDR3 length equals 16 residues. V gave up 7 bases and J gave up 4 bases, with 21 bases separating them. The CDR3 DNA sequence: TGTGCCAGCGGCCTGGGGGTCCCGGGGGTGTACAATGAGCAGTTCTTC. As protein: CASGLGVPGVYNEQFF.

In this sample, this clonotype turned up many times. V gene TRBV3-1 combines with J gene TRBJ1-2; TRBD1 matches 9 bases. Trimming cost V 5 bases and J 8 bases; bases outside gene matches: 3. From germline, CDR1 is LGHDT and CDR2 YNNKEL (reference sequence). There are 12 residues in the CDR3. The CDR3 nucleotides read TGTGCCAGCAGCTGGACAGGGGACGGCTACACCTTC. Translating gives CASSWTGDGYTF. The complete variable domain, with remaining parts taken from reference TRBV3-1 and TRBJ1-2, reads DTAVSQTPKYLVTQMGNDKSIKCEQNLGHDTMYWYKQDSKKFLKIMFSYNNKELIINETVPNRFSPKSPDKAHLNLHINSLELGDSAVYFCASSWTGDGYTFGSGTRLTVV.

This clonotype was counted ten times or more. The CDR3 nucleotides read TGCGCCAGCAGCCAAGAAATGGCGCTCCAGGGCTACGAGCAGTACTTC. It codes for CASSQEMALQGYEQYF. V usage is TRBV4-1 and J usage is TRBJ2-7; possible D gene TRBD1, 5 bases. Germline CDR1 is MGHRA and CDR2 is YSYEKL. The CDR3 runs 16 residues. V lost 0 bases to trimming and J lost 3 bases, with 15 bases between them.

V usage is TRBV12-5 and J usage is TRBJ2-1, with 9 bases matching TRBD2. This CDR3 has 18 amino acids. Per germline, CDR1 LGHNT and CDR2 FRNRAP. V lost 6 bases, J lost 0 bases, and 12 bases stayed unmatched. CDR3 bases: TGTGCTAGTGGGGACAACTTAGCGGGGGTTACCTCCTACAATGAGCAGTTCTTC. Its protein product is CASGDNLAGVTSYNEQFF.

This clonotype appeared a few times. The chain is built from TRBV30 and TRBJ1-4; 8 bases map to TRBD1. This CDR3 is built from 15 residues. V trimming: 2 bases; J trimming: 7 bases; junction bases outside the gene matches: 9. Germline CDR1 reads GTSNPN; CDR2 reads SVGIG (reference sequence). For the CDR3, the DNA is TGTGCCTGGAGTCTCCTTACAGGGGGTAGTGAAAAACTGTTTTTT. As protein: CAWSLLTGGSEKLFF.

This clonotype occurred many times. The chain couples TRBV4-2 to TRBJ2-7; D uncertain. With 0 bases removed from V and 5 bases from J, the gap between germline ends came to 14 bases. The germline CDR1 and CDR2 sequences are LGHNA and YNFKEQ. The CDR3 has 15 residues. CDR3 amino acids: CASSQDPGFVDEQYF. Written as DNA, the CDR3 is TGTGCCAGCAGCCAAGATCCCGGGTTTGTAGACGAGCAGTACTTC.

The sample holds many counts of this clonotype. The chain uses TRBV12-3 or TRBV12-4 and TRBJ2-3, with 8 bases fitting TRBD2. Trimming at V came to 6 bases and at J to 0 bases, leaving 8 bases not matched to a gene. The CDR3 is 16 residues long. The CDR3 sequence is CASRGTSSRSTDTQYF. DNA for the CDR3: TGTGCCAGCAGGGGGACTAGTTCTCGTAGCACAGATACGCAGTATTTT.

The rearrangement links TRBV4-1 to TRBJ1-2; 8 bases are a match to TRBD1. Germline assignment: CDR1 MGHRA and CDR2 YSYEKL. Trimming at V came to 4 bases and at J to 4 bases, leaving 8 bases not matched to a gene. This CDR3 region has 15 residues. CDR3 nucleotide sequence: TGCGCCAGCAGCCGGACAGGGTATCCTTTCTATGGCTACACCTTC. It encodes CASSRTGYPFYGYTF.

This clonotype has only one observation. A much larger clone sits a single nucleotide away, making a read error possible. The chain has TRBV29-1 and TRBJ2-1; 11 nucleotides match TRBD1. The CDR3 extends over 14 amino acids. The germline CDR1 and CDR2 sequences are SQVTM and ANQGSEA. Losses at the gene ends were 2 bases for V and 9 bases for J; bases not matched to a gene: 6. The CDR3 nucleotides read TGCAGCGTTGAACATTGGACAGGGGGCAGTGAGCAGTTCTTC. It specifies CSVEHWTGGSEQFF.

The J gene is TRBJ2-7, the V gene TRBV4-1, with D maybe TRBD2 (5 bases). V lost 0 bases and J 3 bases, leaving 15 bases between the germline ends. Germline V gene data show CDR1 as MGHRA and CDR2 as YSYEKL. CDR3 length: 16 amino acids. This CDR3 is CASSQDSWTLNYEQYF. DNA for the CDR3: TGCGCCAGCAGCCAAGATTCTTGGACTCTGAACTACGAGCAGTACTTC.

The table lists this clonotype with a count of one. V is TRBV4-2 and J is TRBJ2-2, with D hard to call. V lost 0 bases, J lost 10 bases, and 12 bases lay in between. This CDR3 has 14 amino acids. Per germline, CDR1 LGHNA and CDR2 YNFKEQ. In DNA, the CDR3 is TGTGCCAGCAGCCAAGACACGGGCGCCGAGGAGCTGTTTTTT. This translates into CASSQDTGAEELFF.

This clonotype has ten or more counts. The V gene is TRBV5-1, the J gene TRBJ2-1; D is undetermined. V lost 7 bases to trimming and J lost 5 bases, with 16 bases between them. The germline gives CDR1 SGHRS, CDR2 YFSETQ. The CDR3 has 14 amino acids. The CDR3 loop is CASAISTVHNEQFF. In DNA, the CDR3 is TGCGCCAGCGCCATTTCGACGGTCCACAATGAGCAGTTCTTC. Full variable domain (outside the CDR3, taken from reference TRBV5-1 and TRBJ2-1): KAGVTQTPRYLIKTRGQQVTLSCSPISGHRSVSWYQQTPGQGLQFLFEYFSETQRNKGNFPGRFSGRQFSNSRSEMNVSTLELGDSALYLCASAISTVHNEQFFGPGTRLTVL.

As for this clonotype: With a much larger clone just one base away, this may be a read error. The chain has TRBV20-1 and TRBJ2-1, with TRBD2 identical over 8 bases. V dropped 6 bases and J dropped 10; count of bases not matched to a gene: 20. This CDR3 comprises 16 residues. Per germline, CDR1 DFQATT and CDR2 SNEGSKA (reference sequence). CDR3 sequence reads: CSALTNNGRASSEQFF. The CDR3 bases are TGCAGTGCCCTCACCAATAACGGGAGGGCTTCATCCGAGCAGTTCTTC.

Comment on this clonotype: A read error may be the cause here, since a much bigger clone is one base away. The chain couples TRBV3-1 to TRBJ2-1; D might be TRBD2 (6 bases). This CDR3 spans 12 amino acids. Germline V gene lookup returns CDR1 LGHDT and CDR2 YNNKEL (reference sequence). This CDR3 is CSSSASREGEFF. The CDR3 region has the DNA TGTTCCAGCAGCGCCTCGCGGGAAGGGGAGTTCTTC.

This clonotype was counted many times. J is TRBJ2-1 and V is TRBV7-9; D tentatively reads TRBD1 or TRBD2 (5 bases each). Germline values: CDR1 SEHNR, CDR2 FQNEAQ (reference sequence). There are 15 residues in the CDR3. V gave up 7 bases and J gave up 2 bases, with 15 bases separating them. CDR3 in amino acids: CASTLDGGTYNEQFF. CDR3 coding DNA: TGTGCCAGCACTTTAGATGGGGGTACCTACAATGAGCAGTTCTTC.

This clonotype was seen at least ten times. This chain uses TRBV25-1 with TRBJ2-7; 10 nucleotides agree with TRBD1. V was pared by 3 bases and J by 3 bases, with 11 bases of the junction left unmatched. The CDR3 extends over 17 amino acids. Germline CDR1 and CDR2: MGHDK and SYGVNS. The CDR3 nucleotides read TGTGCCAGCAGTGATGACAGGGGGCGGCGAGGGGACTACGAGCAGTACTTC. It encodes CASSDDRGRRGDYEQYF.

In its sample, this clonotype was seen many times. This chain joins TRBV5-4 and TRBJ2-2; D is perhaps TRBD1 or TRBD2 (5 bases each). Germline-derived CDR1 and CDR2 are SGHNT and YYREEE (reference sequence). CDR3 length: 15 residues. The germline V and J ends were trimmed by 4 bases and 2 bases, with 12 bases remaining between them. The CDR3 DNA reads TGTGCCAGCAGCACCGGGACCTTTAACACCGGGGAGCTGTTTTTT. Translating gives CASSTGTFNTGELFF.

Ten or more counts support this clonotype. The gene calls are TRBV12-5 and TRBJ2-7; no reliable D call. The CDR3 consists of 14 residues. V lost 4 bases and J 0 bases, leaving 10 bases between the germline ends. The V gene's germline CDR1 is LGHNT and CDR2 FRNRAP. CDR3 residues: CASGSPPSSYEQYF. CDR3 in DNA: TGTGCTAGTGGTTCCCCGCCGAGCTCCTACGAGCAGTACTTC.

This clonotype appeared many times. The chain is built from TRBV6-1 and TRBJ2-7; 12 positions agree with TRBD2. CDR3 length: 14 residues. With 7 bases clipped from V and 4 bases from J, the junction kept 5 bases outside the gene matches. CDR1 MNHNS and CDR2 SASEGT come from the germline V gene. CDR3 in DNA: TGTGCCAGCATGACTAGCGGGGGCCGTTACGAGCAGTACTTC. It specifies CASMTSGGRYEQYF.

This clonotype has at least ten counts. The V and J genes are TRBV12-3 or TRBV12-4 and TRBJ1-1; D gene ambiguous. Trimming stripped 7 bases from V and 0 bases from J, with 12 bases between. This CDR3 comprises 14 residues. As DNA, the CDR3 is TGTGCCAGCACCCCGGACGCTTTGAACACTGAAGCTTTCTTT. Translated: CASTPDALNTEAFF.

This clonotype was found many times. The CDR3 nucleotides are TGCGCCGGATCAGGAGGGGAGGCGGACACTGAAGCTTTCTTT. Amino acid sequence: CAGSGGEADTEAFF. The chain combines TRBV4-1 with TRBJ1-1; a possible D gene is TRBD1 (5 bases). The length of the CDR3 is 14 residues. The germline CDR1 and CDR2 sequences are MGHRA and YSYEKL. Trimming shortened V by 11 bases and J by 3 bases, and 19 bases separated the two germline ends.

In its sample, this clonotype was seen many times. The V call is TRBV5-6, the J call TRBJ2-7, with D maybe TRBD2 (5 bases). Per germline, CDR1 SGHDT and CDR2 YYEEEE. The CDR3 covers 12 residues. Deletions cut 1 base from V and 7 bases from J, with 9 bases between. CDR3 in amino acids: CASSLTRGEQYF. CDR3 sequence (DNA): TGTGCCAGCAGCTTGACCCGAGGGGAGCAGTACTTC.